Below are 6 T cell receptor beta chains sequenced from a single sample in a study of blood T cell repertoires in COVID-19. TCRdb's table, derived via immunoSEQ multiplex PCR, lists solely in-frame clones and lacks some. The sample has approximately 100,000 clones; around 84% are singletons. Sequenced input: peripheral blood. Every receptor here comes from an elderly man with acute or convalescent COVID-19.

This chain joins TRBV6-1 and TRBJ2-3; TRBD2 agrees at 7 bases. The CDR3 extends over 16 amino acids. Germline V gene data show CDR1 as MNHNS and CDR2 as SASEGT. J lost 6 bases, V lost 0 bases, and 9 bases had no gene match. The CDR3 DNA is TGTGCCAGCAGTGAAGCCGGCGGGAGTTTCTGGGATACGCAGTATTTT. This encodes CASSEAGGSFWDTQYF.

The chain employs TRBV18 and TRBJ2-7, with D tentatively TRBD1 (6 bases). Germline V gene data show CDR1 as KGHSH and CDR2 as LQKENI. The V end was cut by 1 base, the J end by 0 bases, with 22 bases between. The CDR3 consists of 19 residues. The CDR3 is CASSPLGTTASTLSYEQYF. As DNA, the CDR3 is TGTGCCAGCTCACCACTGGGGACAACAGCTAGTACCCTCTCCTACGAGCAGTACTTC. Complete variable domain (other parts from reference TRBV18 and TRBJ2-7): NAGVMQNPRHLVRRRGQEARLRCSPMKGHSHVYWYRQLPEEGLKFMVYLQKENIIDESGMPKERFSAEFPKEGPSILRIQQVVRGDSAAYFCASSPLGTTASTLSYEQYFGPGTRLTVT.

This chain uses TRBV6-5 with TRBJ2-7; the match to TRBD1 covers 9 bases. The ends lost 4 bases at V and 3 bases at J; junction bases unmatched: 1. CDR1 MNHEY and CDR2 SVGAGI come from the germline V gene. The CDR3 consists of 13 residues. For the CDR3, the DNA is TGTGCCAGCAGTTTGGGACAGGGCTACGAGCAGTACTTC. Residues: CASSLGQGYEQYF.

The rearrangement links TRBV19 to TRBJ2-1, with D tentatively TRBD2 (6 bases). Trimming shortened V by 3 bases and J by 9 bases, and 12 bases separated the two germline ends. Germline V gives CDR1 LNHDA, CDR2 SQIVND (reference sequence). The length of the CDR3 is 13 residues. CDR3 in DNA: TGTGCCAGTAGTATTTCAACTAGCATTGAGCAGTTCTTC. Translating gives CASSISTSIEQFF.

The chain has TRBV28 and TRBJ2-5; 9 positions agree with TRBD1. The germline gives CDR1 MDHEN, CDR2 SYDVKM. This CDR3 contains 16 residues. Germline trimming cut 3 bases from V and 5 bases from J; bases unmatched to any gene: 10. CDR3 sequence: CASSFLQGAGSETQYF. DNA of the CDR3: TGTGCCAGCAGTTTCCTACAGGGGGCCGGCTCGGAGACCCAGTACTTC. The variable domain in full, completed from reference TRBV28 and TRBJ2-5, reads DVKVTQSSRYLVKRTGEKVFLECVQDMDHENMFWYRQDPGLGLRLIYFSYDVKMKEKGDIPEGYSVSREKKERFSLILESASTNQTSMYLCASSFLQGAGSETQYFGPGTRLLVL.

Written as DNA, the CDR3 is TGTGCCACCAGACGACAGGCCCACACTGAAGCTTTCTTT. Translating gives CATRRQAHTEAFF. V and J are TRBV24-1 and TRBJ1-1, with a weak D call TRBD1 (6 bases). CDR3 size: 13 residues. V was pared by 7 bases and J by 3 bases, with 11 bases between. The V gene's germline CDR1 is KGHDR and CDR2 SFDVKD.